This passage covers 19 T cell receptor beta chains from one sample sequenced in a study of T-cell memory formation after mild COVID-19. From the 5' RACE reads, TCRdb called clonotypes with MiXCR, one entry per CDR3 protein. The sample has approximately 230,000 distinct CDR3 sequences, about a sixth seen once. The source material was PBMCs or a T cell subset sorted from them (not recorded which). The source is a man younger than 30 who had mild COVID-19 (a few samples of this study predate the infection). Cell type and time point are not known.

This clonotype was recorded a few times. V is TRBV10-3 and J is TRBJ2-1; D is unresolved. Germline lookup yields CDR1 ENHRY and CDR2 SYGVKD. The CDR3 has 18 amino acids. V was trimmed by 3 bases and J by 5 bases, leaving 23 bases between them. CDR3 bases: TGTGCCATCAGTGATTCTAGGCTGATACAGTTTGGGGACAATGAGCAGTTCTTC. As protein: CAISDSRLIQFGDNEQFF.

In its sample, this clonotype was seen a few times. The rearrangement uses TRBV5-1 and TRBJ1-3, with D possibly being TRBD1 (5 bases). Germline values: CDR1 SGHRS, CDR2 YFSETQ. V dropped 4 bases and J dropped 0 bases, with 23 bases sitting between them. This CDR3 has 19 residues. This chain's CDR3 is CASSRDPPTGPLSGNTIYF. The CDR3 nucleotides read TGCGCCAGCAGCAGGGACCCCCCCACAGGTCCCCTCTCTGGAAACACCATATATTTT.

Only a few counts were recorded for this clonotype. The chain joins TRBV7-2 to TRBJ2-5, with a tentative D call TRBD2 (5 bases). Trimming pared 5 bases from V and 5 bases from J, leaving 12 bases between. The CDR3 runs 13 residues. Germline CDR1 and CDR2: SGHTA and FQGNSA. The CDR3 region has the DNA TGTGCCAGCAGCCGGACCACGGGGGAGACCCAGTACTTC. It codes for CASSRTTGETQYF.

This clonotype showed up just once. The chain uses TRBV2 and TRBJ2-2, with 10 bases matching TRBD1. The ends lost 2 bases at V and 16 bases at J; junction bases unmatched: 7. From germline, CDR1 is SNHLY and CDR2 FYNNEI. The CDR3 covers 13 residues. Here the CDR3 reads CASSEQGQGVPFF. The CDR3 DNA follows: TGTGCCAGCAGTGAACAAGGACAGGGGGTTCCGTTTTTT.

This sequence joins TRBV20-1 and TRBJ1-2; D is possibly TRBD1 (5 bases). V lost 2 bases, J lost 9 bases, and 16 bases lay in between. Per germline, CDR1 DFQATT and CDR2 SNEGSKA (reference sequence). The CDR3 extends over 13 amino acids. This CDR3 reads CSARPTSGRSYTF. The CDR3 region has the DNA TGCAGTGCTAGACCCACATCGGGACGGAGCTACACCTTC.

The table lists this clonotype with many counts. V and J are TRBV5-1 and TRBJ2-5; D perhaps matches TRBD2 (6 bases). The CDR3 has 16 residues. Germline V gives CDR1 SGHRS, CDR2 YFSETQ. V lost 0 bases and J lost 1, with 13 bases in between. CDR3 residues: CASSLARSGPQETQYF. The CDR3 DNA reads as TGCGCCAGCAGCTTGGCCAGGAGCGGGCCCCAAGAGACCCAGTACTTC.

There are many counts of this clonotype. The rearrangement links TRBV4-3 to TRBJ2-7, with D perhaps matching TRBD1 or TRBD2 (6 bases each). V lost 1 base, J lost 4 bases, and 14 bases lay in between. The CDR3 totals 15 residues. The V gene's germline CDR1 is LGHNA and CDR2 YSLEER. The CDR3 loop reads CASSQGVGGPYEQYF. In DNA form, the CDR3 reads TGCGCCAGCAGCCAAGGAGTCGGGGGCCCATACGAGCAGTACTTC.

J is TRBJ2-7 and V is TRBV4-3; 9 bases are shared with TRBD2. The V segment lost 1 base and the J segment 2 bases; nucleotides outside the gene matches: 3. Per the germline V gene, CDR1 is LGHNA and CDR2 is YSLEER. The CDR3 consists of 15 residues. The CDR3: CASSQGTSVAYEQYF. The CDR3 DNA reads TGCGCCAGCAGCCAAGGGACTAGCGTAGCCTACGAGCAGTACTTC.

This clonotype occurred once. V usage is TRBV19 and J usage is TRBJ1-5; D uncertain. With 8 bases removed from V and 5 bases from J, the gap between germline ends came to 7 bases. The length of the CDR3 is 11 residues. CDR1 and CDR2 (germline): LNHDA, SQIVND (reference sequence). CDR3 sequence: CASQVHQPQHF. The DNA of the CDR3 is TGTGCCAGTCAGGTCCATCAGCCCCAGCATTTT.

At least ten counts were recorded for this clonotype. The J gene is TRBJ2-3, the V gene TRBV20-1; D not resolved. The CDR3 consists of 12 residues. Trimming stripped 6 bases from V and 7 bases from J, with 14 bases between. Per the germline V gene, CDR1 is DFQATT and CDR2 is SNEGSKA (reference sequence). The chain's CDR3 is CSAQTPGYTQYF. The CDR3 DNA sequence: TGCAGTGCCCAGACCCCCGGTTATACGCAGTATTTT.

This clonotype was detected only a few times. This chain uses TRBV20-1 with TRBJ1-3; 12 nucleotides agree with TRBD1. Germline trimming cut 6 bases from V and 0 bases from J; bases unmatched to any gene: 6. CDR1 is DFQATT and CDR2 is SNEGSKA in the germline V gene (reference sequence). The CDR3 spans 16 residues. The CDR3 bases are TGCAGTGCGGGACAGGGGGCCCTGAGCTCTGGAAACACCATATATTTT. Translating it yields CSAGQGALSSGNTIYF.

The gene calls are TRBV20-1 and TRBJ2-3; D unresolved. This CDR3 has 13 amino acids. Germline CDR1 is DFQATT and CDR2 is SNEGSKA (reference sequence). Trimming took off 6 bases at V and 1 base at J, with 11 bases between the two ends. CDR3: CSARLSGTDTQYF. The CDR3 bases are TGCAGTGCGAGACTGTCTGGCACAGATACGCAGTATTTT.

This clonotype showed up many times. This CDR3 is CASSWSGDTQYF. The CDR3 DNA reads TGTGCCAGCAGTTGGTCGGGAGATACGCAGTATTTT. The chain uses TRBV12-3 or TRBV12-4 and TRBJ2-3; no clear D gene. V dropped 4 bases and J dropped 5 bases, with 7 bases sitting between them. This CDR3 contains 12 residues.

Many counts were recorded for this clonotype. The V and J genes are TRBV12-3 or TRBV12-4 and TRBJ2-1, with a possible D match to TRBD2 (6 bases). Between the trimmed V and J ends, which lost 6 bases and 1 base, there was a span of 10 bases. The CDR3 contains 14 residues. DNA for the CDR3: TGTGCCAGCAGCTTGGGGGGATCCTACAATGAGCAGTTCTTC. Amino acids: CASSLGGSYNEQFF.

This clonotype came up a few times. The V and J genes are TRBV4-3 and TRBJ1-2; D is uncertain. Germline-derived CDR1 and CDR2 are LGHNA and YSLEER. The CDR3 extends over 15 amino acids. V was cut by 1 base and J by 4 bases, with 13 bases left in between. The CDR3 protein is CASSQVPVGGYGYTF. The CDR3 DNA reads TGCGCCAGCAGCCAAGTTCCCGTTGGAGGCTATGGCTACACCTTC.

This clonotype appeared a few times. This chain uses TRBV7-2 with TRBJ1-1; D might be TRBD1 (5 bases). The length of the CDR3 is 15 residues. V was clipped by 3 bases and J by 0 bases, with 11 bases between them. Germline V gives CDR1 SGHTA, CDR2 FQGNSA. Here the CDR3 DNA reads TGTGCCAGCAGCTTGTCTTCGACAGTGAACACTGAAGCTTTCTTT. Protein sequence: CASSLSSTVNTEAFF.

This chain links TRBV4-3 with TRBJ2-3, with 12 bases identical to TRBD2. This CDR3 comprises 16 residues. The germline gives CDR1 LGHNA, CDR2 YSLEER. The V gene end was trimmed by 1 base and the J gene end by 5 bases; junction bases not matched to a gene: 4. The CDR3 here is CASSQASGGAQDTQYF. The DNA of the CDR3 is TGCGCCAGCAGCCAAGCTAGCGGGGGGGCCCAAGATACGCAGTATTTT.

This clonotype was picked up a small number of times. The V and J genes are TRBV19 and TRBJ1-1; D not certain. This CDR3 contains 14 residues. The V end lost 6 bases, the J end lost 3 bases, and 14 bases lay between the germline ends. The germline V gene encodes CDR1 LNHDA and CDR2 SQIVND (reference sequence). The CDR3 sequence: CASRSAGPYTEAFF. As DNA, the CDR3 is TGTGCCAGTAGGAGTGCTGGGCCCTACACTGAAGCTTTCTTT. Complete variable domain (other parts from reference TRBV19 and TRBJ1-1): DGGITQSPKYLFRKEGQNVTLSCEQNLNHDAMYWYRQDPGQGLRLIYYSQIVNDFQKGDIAEGYSVSREKKESFPLTVTSAQKNPTAFYLCASRSAGPYTEAFFGQGTRLTVV.

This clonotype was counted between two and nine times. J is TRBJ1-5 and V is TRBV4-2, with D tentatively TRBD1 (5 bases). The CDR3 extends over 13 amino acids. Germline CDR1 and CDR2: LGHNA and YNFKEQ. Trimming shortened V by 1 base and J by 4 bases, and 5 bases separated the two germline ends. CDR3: CASSQGTNQPQHF. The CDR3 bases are TGTGCCAGCAGCCAAGGGACAAATCAGCCCCAGCATTTT.